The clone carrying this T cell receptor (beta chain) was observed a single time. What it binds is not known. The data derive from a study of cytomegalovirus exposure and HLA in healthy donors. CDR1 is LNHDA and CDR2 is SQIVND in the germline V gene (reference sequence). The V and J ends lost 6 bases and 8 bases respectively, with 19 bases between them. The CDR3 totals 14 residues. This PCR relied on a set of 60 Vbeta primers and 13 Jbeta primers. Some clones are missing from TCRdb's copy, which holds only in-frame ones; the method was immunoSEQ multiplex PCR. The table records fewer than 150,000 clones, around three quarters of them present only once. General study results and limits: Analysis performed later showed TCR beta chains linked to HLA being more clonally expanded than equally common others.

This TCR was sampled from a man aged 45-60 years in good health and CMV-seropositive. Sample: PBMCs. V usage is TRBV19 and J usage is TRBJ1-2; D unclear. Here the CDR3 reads CASSVDHRSRGYTF. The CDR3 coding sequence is TGTGCCAGTAGCGTCGACCACCGGAGTCGAGGCTACACCTTC. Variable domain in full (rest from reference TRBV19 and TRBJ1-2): DGGITQSPKYLFRKEGQNVTLSCEQNLNHDAMYWYRQDPGQGLRLIYYSQIVNDFQKGDIAEGYSVSREKKESFPLTVTSAQKNPTAFYLCASSVDHRSRGYTFGSGTRLTVV.